Listed below are T cell receptor beta chains from one sample, sequenced in a study of blood T cell repertoires in COVID-19. The repertoire was sequenced with immunoSEQ multiplex PCR; TCRdb's copy has only in-frame clones and lacks some. The table shows 300,000 to 450,000 clones, with over 75% occurring only once. Sequencing input: PBMCs or T cells enriched from blood (not recorded which). The receptors derive from a woman aged 25 to 39 who had recovered from COVID-19. CDR3s include the opening cysteine and the closing phenylalanine or tryptophan. The D gene is left open where the match is weak. The size of a clone is reported for some rows only, either as once, few or many, or as a class for expanded clones.

CDR3 DNA,CDR3 protein,V gene,clone size,J gene,D gene
TGTGCCAGCTCACCACCTTCTAGCGTGAATGAGCAGTTCTTC,CASSPPSSVNEQFF,TRBV18,.,TRBJ2-1,.
TGTGCCATCAGTGAATCCGGACAGGGCCCCACCGGGGAGCTGTTTTTT,CAISESGQGPTGELFF,TRBV10-3,.,TRBJ2-2,TRBD1
TGCGCCAGCAGCCCACTGGGACAGTCTGGGGAAAAACTGTTTTTT,CASSPLGQSGEKLFF,TRBV5-1,few,TRBJ1-4,TRBD1
TGTGCCAGCAGACAGGGTAACCCTGGGGCCAACGTCCTGACTTTC,CASRQGNPGANVLTF,TRBV28,.,TRBJ2-6,.
TGTGCCAGCAGTTTTGAACTAGCACGCAATGAGCAGTTCTTC,CASSFELARNEQFF,TRBV28,.,TRBJ2-1,.
TGTGCCAGCAGCGCAATAACAGGGGGAGGTGGTCAGCCCCAGCATTTT,CASSAITGGGGQPQHF,TRBV6-2/TRBV6-3,.,TRBJ1-5,TRBD1
TGTGCCAGCAGCTTATCAGAGCGGGGGGTTGGGGATACGCAGTATTTT,CASSLSERGVGDTQYF,TRBV7-6,.,TRBJ2-3,TRBD2
TGTGCCAGCAGGCCGGAGTCTCGGCGGGCTGAAGCTTTCTTT,CASRPESRRAEAFF,TRBV27,.,TRBJ1-1,.
TGCGCCAGCAGCGCCCGGACTCAGGGGAGAGAGCAGTACTTC,CASSARTQGREQYF,TRBV5-1,.,TRBJ2-7,.
TGTGCCAGCAGCGACAGGGTATTCGGTGAAAAACTGTTTTTT,CASSDRVFGEKLFF,TRBV2,.,TRBJ1-4,TRBD1
TGTGCCAGCAGTTACACCCCAGGGTTTCAAGAGACCCAGTACTTC,CASSYTPGFQETQYF,TRBV6-5,.,TRBJ2-5,.
TGTGCCATCAGGAGGACTCGGGGGAGCGGGGGAAGCTACGAGCAGTACTTC,CAIRRTRGSGGSYEQYF,TRBV10-3,.,TRBJ2-7,TRBD2
TGTGCTAGTGGTTGGCCCACGGGACAGGGATTTTCTGGCTACACCTTC,CASGWPTGQGFSGYTF,TRBV12-5,.,TRBJ1-2,TRBD1
TGTGCCAGCAGCCCAAGGGACAGGTCCCAGCAGTACTTC,CASSPRDRSQQYF,TRBV9,.,TRBJ2-7,TRBD1
TGCGCCAGCAGCCCCTCAGGTAGCGGGGGGGCCTCCGGGACCCAGTACTTC,CASSPSGSGGASGTQYF,TRBV5-1,.,TRBJ2-5,TRBD2
TGTGCCAGCAGCCCCGGGACAGGGCTGGGAAGAGTGTTTTTT,CASSPGTGLGRVFF,TRBV3-1/TRBV3-2,.,TRBJ1-4,TRBD1
TGCGCCAGCAGCCAAGCGGACTACTATGGCTACACCTTC,CASSQADYYGYTF,TRBV4-3,.,TRBJ1-2,.
TGTGCCTGGACCCCCCCCAGCTCCTACAATGAGCAGTTCTTC,CAWTPPSSYNEQFF,TRBV30,.,TRBJ2-1,.
TGTGCCAGCAGCCCGGGAGGGTTAGACGATCAGCCCCAGCATTTT,CASSPGGLDDQPQHF,TRBV7-8,.,TRBJ1-5,.
TGTGCCAGCAGTTGGAGGTCCGAAGAGACCCAGTACTTC,CASSWRSEETQYF,TRBV11-2,.,TRBJ2-5,.
TGTGCCAGCAGGAGGGCCGGACTGGCTAACTATGGCTACACCTTC,CASRRAGLANYGYTF,TRBV6-5,.,TRBJ1-2,.
TGTGCCACCAGCCCGGTCCGGGATGGCTACACCTTC,CATSPVRDGYTF,TRBV15,.,TRBJ1-2,.
TGTGCCAGCAGTGGGAGGGCAGCAGATAATTCACCCCTCCACTTT,CASSGRAADNSPLHF,TRBV2,.,TRBJ1-6,.
TGTGCCAGCAGTTACTTACAGGCCGACAATTCACCCCTCCACTTT,CASSYLQADNSPLHF,TRBV6-5,.,TRBJ1-6,.
TGCAGTGCTAGTGCCGGGGGTGGCTACACCTTC,CSASAGGGYTF,TRBV20-1,once,TRBJ1-2,.
TGTGCCAGCAGGTATCTCCTCCTAGGTACCTCCAGGGGAAGCAATCAGCCCCAGCATTTT,CASRYLLLGTSRGSNQPQHF,TRBV6-4,.,TRBJ1-5,.
TGTGCCAGTACCCTCAACAGGGCAGGGGGCGCCAACTATGGCTACACCTTC,CASTLNRAGGANYGYTF,TRBV19,.,TRBJ1-2,TRBD1
TGTGCCAGCAGCTTAAATAGAGGAAGCGGGGGGAACACCGGGGAGCTGTTTTTT,CASSLNRGSGGNTGELFF,TRBV13,.,TRBJ2-2,TRBD2